A single sample gave rise to the 6 T cell receptor beta chains below, sequenced in a study of early T cells in non-severe SARS-CoV-2 infection. One entry per CDR3 protein, called by TCRdb with MiXCR from the 5' RACE reads. The table has some 26,000 distinct CDR3 sequences, 4.4% seen once. The sample was whole blood. The receptors shown here come from an adult who was a healthcare worker with PCR-confirmed SARS-CoV-2 infection or an uninfected control (not recorded which).

This clonotype occurred many times. This chain connects TRBV7-2 to TRBJ2-4, with D unresolved. Trimming took off 1 base at V and 0 bases at J, with 10 bases between the two ends. The CDR3 has 16 amino acids. Germline CDR1 SGHTA, CDR2 FQGNSA. The CDR3 DNA is TGTGCCAGCAGCTTAGGGGGTATGGGAGCCAAAAACATTCAGTACTTC. It is translated as CASSLGGMGAKNIQYF.

This clonotype counts as large. The rearrangement links TRBV27 to TRBJ2-1, with TRBD2 identical over 8 bases. The ends lost 2 bases at V and 6 bases at J; junction bases unmatched: 9. This CDR3 comprises 16 residues. Germline CDR1 MNHEY, CDR2 SMNVEV (reference sequence). CDR3 residues: CASSLRTSSLSNEQFF. DNA for the CDR3: TGTGCCAGCAGTTTACGGACTAGCTCTCTATCCAATGAGCAGTTCTTC.

In its sample, this clonotype was seen many times. The V call is TRBV29-1, the J call TRBJ2-7, with 8 bases fitting TRBD1. V lost 4 bases to trimming and J lost 6 bases; unmatched junction nucleotides: 8. Germline CDR1 reads SQVTM; CDR2 reads ANQGSEA. The CDR3 runs to 13 residues. The CDR3 nucleotides are TGCAGCGTTGGGGACAGGTCCCTTATCGAGCAGTACTTC. As protein: CSVGDRSLIEQYF.

This clonotype was picked up a small number of times. This chain uses TRBV29-1 with TRBJ2-2; no clear D gene. The germline CDR1 and CDR2 sequences are SQVTM and ANQGSEA. With 6 bases removed from V and 0 bases from J, the gap between germline ends came to 17 bases. The CDR3 sequence is 16 residues long. CDR3 sequence reads: CSVVDGFKTNTGELFF. In DNA form, the CDR3 reads TGCAGCGTAGTGGACGGATTCAAAACGAACACCGGGGAGCTGTTTTTT.

This clonotype was counted between two and nine times. This chain links TRBV30 with TRBJ1-5; D is unclear. Germline CDR1 reads GTSNPN; CDR2 reads SVGIG (reference sequence). The CDR3 runs to 14 residues. Trimming took 1 base from V and 3 from J, leaving 10 bases between them. CDR3 DNA: TGTGCCTGGAGTGGGACTGTGACCAATCAGCCCCAGCATTTT. This encodes CAWSGTVTNQPQHF.

This clonotype is medium-sized. The rearrangement links TRBV5-1 to TRBJ2-7, with a weak D call TRBD1 (6 bases). Deletions cut 4 bases from V and 7 bases from J, with 21 bases between. The CDR3 has 15 residues. Germline V lookup: CDR1 SGHRS, CDR2 YFSETQ. The CDR3 DNA sequence: TGCGCCAGCAGCCCCAGGGCAGCGGACCAGGGGGAGCAGTACTTC. Its protein is CASSPRAADQGEQYF.